What follows are 2 T cell receptor beta chains derived from one specimen sequenced in a study of T cell clonality in common variable immunodeficiency. The repertoire was sequenced with immunoSEQ multiplex PCR; TCRdb's copy has only in-frame clones and lacks some. The specimen has more than 45,000 clones, none found just once. The sequencing sample was made of peripheral blood mononuclear cells. The receptor set was obtained from a person between 18 and 75 years old in good health.

There are many counts of this clone. From the germline J gene comes the end of the CDR3, since the read stops 3 residues before it. This chain joins TRBV7-9 and TRBJ1-2; 9 bases fit TRBD1. The CDR3 is 14 residues long. The ends lost 5 bases at V and 5 bases at J; junction bases unmatched: 6. CDR1 is SEHNR and CDR2 is FQNEAQ in the germline V gene (reference sequence). The CDR3 protein is CASSPGQGLYGYTF. Incomplete CDR3 DNA: TGTGCCAGCAGCCCGGGACAGGGACTATATGGC. Filled out from reference TRBV7-9 and TRBJ1-2, the complete variable domain reads DTGVSQNPRHKITKRGQNVTFRCDPISEHNRLYWYRQTLGQGPEFLTYFQNEAQLEKSRLLSDRFSAERPKGSFSTLEIQRTEQGDSAMYLCASSPGQGLYGYTFGSGTRLTVV.

This clone was picked up many times. The read halts 3 residues ahead of the CDR3 end, with the missing end drawn from the germline J gene. In the same sample, other DNA sequences code for this CDR3. V is TRBV5-1 and J is TRBJ1-1; 7 nucleotides align to TRBD1. Germline CDR1 reads SGHRS; CDR2 reads YFSETQ. The CDR3 length is 17 residues. V dropped 0 bases and J dropped 3; count of bases not matched to a gene: 11. The sequenced CDR3 bases are TGCGCCAGCAGCTTGGTTGGAGGGGGCAGTGGAGACACTGAA. It is translated as CASSLVGGGSGDTE. In full, the CDR3 is CASSLVGGGSGDTEAFF.